These 17 T cell receptor beta chains were sequenced from one sample in a study of blood T cell repertoires in COVID-19 (TCRdb year 2020). Library prep was done by the immunoSEQ multiplex PCR assay. The clones in this table, taken by TCRdb from immuneACCESS, are in-frame only. Not every clone is retained; where verified, under half of the shortfall comes from an unresolved V gene, and the cause of the rest is unknown. The sample table contains about 81,000 clones; only one count was recorded for 91% of them. Of the sample, 1.9% falls within the top ten clones. The material sequenced was peripheral blood. These receptors all stem from a woman between 50 and 59 years old in a cohort sampled during active COVID-19.

This sequence joins TRBV28 and TRBJ2-7; a weak D match, TRBD2 (6 bases). This CDR3 contains 15 residues. Germline assignment: CDR1 MDHEN and CDR2 SYDVKM. Deletions cut 2 bases from V and 3 bases from J, with 14 bases between. CDR3 protein: CASSLNVAGYYEQYF. As DNA, the CDR3 is TGTGCCAGCAGTTTAAATGTCGCGGGGTACTACGAGCAGTACTTC.

The V and J genes are TRBV5-1 and TRBJ2-7, with 9 bases lining up with TRBD1. The CDR3 contains 14 residues. V lost 4 bases and J lost 2; bases outside the gene matches: 4. The germline V gene has CDR1 SGHRS and CDR2 YFSETQ. CDR3 DNA sequence: TGCGCCAGCAGCACCCGACAGGGGGCCTACGAGCAGTACTTC. Its translation: CASSTRQGAYEQYF. Using reference TRBV5-1 and TRBJ2-7 for the parts outside the CDR3, the full variable domain is KAGVTQTPRYLIKTRGQQVTLSCSPISGHRSVSWYQQTPGQGLQFLFEYFSETQRNKGNFPGRFSGRQFSNSRSEMNVSTLELGDSALYLCASSTRQGAYEQYFGPGTRLTVT.

The CDR3 region is CASSMGQNTEAFF. The DNA of the CDR3 is TGTGCCAGTAGTATGGGACAGAACACTGAAGCTTTCTTT. The genes are TRBV19 and TRBJ1-1; D might be TRBD1 (6 bases). Deletions cut 3 bases from V and 1 base from J, with 6 bases between. The CDR3 spans 13 residues. Germline CDR1 and CDR2: LNHDA and SQIVND (reference sequence).

J is TRBJ1-2 and V is TRBV3-1 (or the pseudogene TRBV3-2); D is possibly TRBD1 (6 bases). The CDR3 is 11 amino acids. V was clipped by 4 bases and J by 8 bases, with 8 bases between them. Germline-derived CDR1 and CDR2 are LGHDT and YNNKEL (reference sequence). This CDR3 reads CASSLRGGYTF. In nucleotides, the CDR3 is TGTGCCAGCAGCCTCAGGGGAGGCTACACCTTC.

This chain joins TRBV28 and TRBJ1-2, with a possible D match to TRBD1 (5 bases). There are 14 residues in the CDR3. The V end was cut by 5 bases, the J end by 4 bases, with 14 bases between. Germline CDR1 MDHEN, CDR2 SYDVKM. The CDR3 loop is CASSPGVRVYGYTF. The CDR3 region has the DNA TGTGCCAGCAGTCCGGGGGTAAGAGTCTATGGCTACACCTTC.

V gene TRBV24-1 combines with J gene TRBJ2-1; D uncertain. This CDR3 contains 13 residues. Per the germline V gene, CDR1 is KGHDR and CDR2 is SFDVKD. Trimming left V 1 base short and J 5 bases short, with 5 bases between. This CDR3 reads CATSDFRDNEQFF. As DNA, the CDR3 is TGTGCCACCAGTGATTTCCGAGACAATGAGCAGTTCTTC.

V and J are TRBV10-3 and TRBJ2-5, with D perhaps TRBD2 (7 bases). Trimming removed 6 bases at V and 5 bases at J, with 13 bases between. This CDR3 spans 13 amino acids. From germline, CDR1 is ENHRY and CDR2 SYGVKD. CDR3 coding DNA: TGTGCCATCAGGCCCGGGGGGCTGGAGACCCAGTACTTC. The encoded protein is CAIRPGGLETQYF.

The chain couples TRBV12-3 or TRBV12-4 to TRBJ1-1; the D gene is possibly TRBD1 (5 bases). Trimming stripped 5 bases from V and 1 base from J, with 8 bases between. The CDR3 extends over 13 amino acids. CDR3 coding DNA: TGTGCCAGCAGTCCCACAGGGAACACTGAAGCTTTCTTT. It encodes CASSPTGNTEAFF.

This clone was seen a single time. V gene TRBV4-1 combines with J gene TRBJ2-1; 7 bases are a match to TRBD2. Looked up from germline, CDR1 is MGHRA and CDR2 is YSYEKL. This CDR3 comprises 15 residues. Unmatched junction bases numbered 6, after V lost 1 base and J lost 6 bases. In DNA, the CDR3 is TGCGCCAGCAGCCAAGTAAGGCTAGCGGTCAATGAGCAGTTCTTC. Residues: CASSQVRLAVNEQFF.

J is TRBJ2-7 and V is TRBV2; no clear D. Trimming shortened V by 1 base and J by 1 base, and 5 bases separated the two germline ends. The CDR3 loop spans 13 amino acids. Germline V gives CDR1 SNHLY, CDR2 FYNNEI. CDR3 amino acids: CASSEDSSYEQYF. DNA of the CDR3: TGTGCCAGCAGTGAAGACAGTTCCTACGAGCAGTACTTC. The variable domain in full, with the rest retrieved from reference TRBV2 and TRBJ2-7, is EPEVTQTPSHQVTQMGQEVILRCVPISNHLYFYWYRQILGQKVEFLVSFYNNEISEKSEIFDDQFSVERPDGSNFTLKIRSTKLEDSAMYFCASSEDSSYEQYFGPGTRLTVT.

The genes are TRBV24-1 and TRBJ2-1, with TRBD2 matching over 7 bases. The CDR3 has 12 residues. The V gene's germline CDR1 is KGHDR and CDR2 SFDVKD. The J segment lost 8 bases and the V segment lost 12 bases, leaving 9 bases of the junction unmatched. The CDR3 DNA follows: TGTGCCTTAAAGCGGGGAGGGGATGAGCAGTTCTTC. It translates to CALKRGGDEQFF.

The rearrangement links TRBV7-3 to TRBJ2-5; 12 nucleotides align to TRBD2. CDR1 and CDR2 from the germline V gene are SGHTA and FQGTGA. This CDR3 comprises 15 residues. Trimming removed 5 bases from V and 2 bases from J; junction bases left unmatched: 3. The CDR3 protein is CASSPGLAGQETQYF. DNA for the CDR3: TGTGCCAGCAGCCCTGGACTAGCGGGGCAAGAGACCCAGTACTTC.

The chain is built from TRBV7-8 and TRBJ2-1, with 7 nucleotides matching TRBD1. J lost 4 bases, V lost 2 bases, and 8 bases had no gene match. The CDR3 is made up of 16 amino acids. CDR1 is SGHVS, CDR2 FQNEAQ, per germline. The CDR3 loop is CASSLYDVRGYNEQFF. The CDR3 bases are TGTGCCAGCAGCTTATATGATGTCAGGGGGTACAATGAGCAGTTCTTC.

The genes are TRBV6-6 and TRBJ2-1, with 13 bases identical to TRBD2. The V gene end was trimmed by 5 bases and the J gene end by 2 bases; junction bases not matched to a gene: 6. Germline V lookup: CDR1 MNHNY, CDR2 SVGAGI (reference sequence). The CDR3 is 17 residues long. This CDR3 reads CASSRTSGSSAYNEQFF. The CDR3, as DNA: TGTGCCAGCAGTCGGACTAGCGGGAGCTCGGCCTACAATGAGCAGTTCTTC.

CDR3: CASSIEGLAGGTSTDTQYF. CDR3 DNA: TGTGCCAGTAGTATAGAGGGACTAGCGGGGGGTACTAGCACAGATACGCAGTATTTT. This sequence joins TRBV19 and TRBJ2-3; 15 bases line up with TRBD2. Germline V gene sequence: CDR1 LNHDA, CDR2 SQIVND (reference sequence). V trimming: 0 bases; J trimming: 0 bases; junction bases outside the gene matches: 4. CDR3 length equals 19 residues.

The rearrangement joins TRBV2 to TRBJ2-7; D perhaps matches TRBD1 (6 bases). The CDR3 sequence is 14 residues long. Germline V gene sequence: CDR1 SNHLY, CDR2 FYNNEI. The V end was cut by 3 bases, the J end by 7 bases, with 16 bases between. The CDR3 protein is CASSEGRGYGEQYF. CDR3 DNA: TGTGCCAGCAGTGAGGGCAGGGGATATGGGGAGCAGTACTTC.

V usage is TRBV19 and J usage is TRBJ2-2; maybe TRBD2 (5 bases). The CDR3 loop spans 15 amino acids. The V gene's germline CDR1 is LNHDA and CDR2 SQIVND (reference sequence). V was cut by 5 bases and J by 6 bases, with 16 bases left in between. In DNA, the CDR3 is TGTGCCAGTAGTGACCCGGGAAAAAGATCCGGGGAGCTGTTTTTT. Its translation: CASSDPGKRSGELFF.